The source of this T cell receptor (beta chain) is a study of CD8+ T cells in alopecia areata. Study results and limitations: In scalp, tofacitinib significantly decreased clonality and expanded CD8+ clones among the top 100. Many expanded lesional clones persisted during tofacitinib (in both scalp and blood). Since there was just one nonresponder, nobody can yet say how baseline CD8+ expansion ties to response.

The CDR3 has 14 amino acids. Germline V gene lookup returns CDR1 SGHNT and CDR2 YENEEA. Trimming stripped 5 bases from V and 7 bases from J, with 15 bases between. For this clone: Antigen specificity is unknown.

Documented treatment: oral pan-JAK inhibitor, 5-10 mg twice daily. In each case, RNA was isolated and then reverse transcribed into cDNA as the sequencing template. The method was immunoSEQ multiplex PCR; TCRdb's version includes in-frame clones alone and lacks a portion of them. This sample yields 130,000 to 150,000 clones, of which around 82% are seen a single time; more than 20% belongs to the top ten. Sequencing used CD8+ T cells sorted from blood, obtained at week 4, from a patient treated with tofacitinib. The chain links TRBV11-3 to TRBJ2-1; TRBD2 might be the D (5 bases). This receptor was taken from a human donor with alopecia areata. In DNA form, the CDR3 reads TGTGCCAGCAGCCTCTGGGGTAGGGAGAATGAGCAGTTCTTC. This encodes CASSLWGRENEQFF. Variable domain in full (rest from reference TRBV11-3 and TRBJ2-1): EAGVVQSPRYKIIEKKQPVAFWCNPISGHNTLYWYLQNLGQGPELLIRYENEEAVDDSQLPKDRFSAERLKGVDSTLKIQPAELGDSAVYLCASSLWGRENEQFFGPGTRLTVL.